Sequencing of this T cell receptor beta chain was carried out in a study of CD8 T cells in Susac syndrome. It was with random hexamers that roughly 0.5 to 1 ug RNA was reverse transcribed. immunoSEQ multiplex PCR amplified TCR beta CDR3 across 54 Vbeta, 13 Jbeta. A single record per CDR3 protein comes from TCRdb applying MiXCR to the immunoSEQ multiplex PCR reads. The sample records under 550,000 distinct CDR3 sequences, about 85% being singletons. The CD8+ and CD4+ T cells were isolated magnetically using a negative isolation approach, whereas the TEMRA cells were enriched by FACS. This clonotype showed up just a few times. The sequence derives from a human donor with multiple sclerosis. Sequenced: CD8+ T cells from PBMCs.

In DNA, the CDR3 is TGCGCCAGCAGCATTGGACCAGAGCAGTTCTTC. Encoded protein: CASSIGPEQFF. The V gene is TRBV5-1, the J gene TRBJ2-1; D is uncertain. This CDR3 comprises 11 residues. V was shortened by 4 bases and J by 10 bases, with 9 bases between the two germline ends. From germline, CDR1 is SGHRS and CDR2 YFSETQ.